A selection of T cell receptor beta chains follows, all from one sample in a study of T cell changes during pregnancy in multiple sclerosis. The protocol was immunoSEQ multiplex PCR, while the TCRdb copy is restricted to in-frame clones and leaves out a portion. Here the sample spans around 32,000 clones, roughly 91% being singletons. Source: CD8+ T cells from peripheral blood mononuclear cells, taken in the second trimester of pregnancy. These receptors all come from a female donor in good health, enrolled as a control in a pregnancy study. CDR3s include the opening cysteine and the closing phenylalanine or tryptophan. The D gene is left open where the match is weak. Clone size is shown for a subset of rows, as once, few, many or a class of expanded clone.

. | TRBJ1-2 | . | TRBV30 | TGTGCCTGGAGTGGAGGGTTCTATGGCTACACCTTC | CAWSGGFYGYTF
. | TRBJ2-7 | . | TRBV6-6 | TGTGCCAGCAGTTATGATTCCGGAGTGGAAGAGCAGTACTTC | CASSYDSGVEEQYF
. | TRBJ2-1 | . | TRBV5-1 | TGCGCCAGCAGCTTGGGGGCTTCGGTGTTGGTACATGAGCAGTTCTTC | CASSLGASVLVHEQFF
. | TRBJ2-7 | . | TRBV27 | TGTGCCAGCAGTTTTCAGGGGAGCTCCTACGAGCAGTACTTC | CASSFQGSSYEQYF
TRBD2 | TRBJ2-3 | . | TRBV5-1 | TGCGCCAGCAAAGGGACTAGCGGGGATCCAGATACGCAGTATTTT | CASKGTSGDPDTQYF
. | TRBJ2-1 | . | TRBV27 | TGTGCCAGCAGTCCAAGGCGGGACTCCTACAATGAGCAGTTCTTC | CASSPRRDSYNEQFF
. | TRBJ2-1 | few | TRBV4-1 | TGCGCCAGCAGCCTAGTGGTCCCGAACAATGAGCAGTTCTTC | CASSLVVPNNEQFF
. | TRBJ2-1 | . | TRBV5-6 | TGTGCCAGCAGCTACTTTAACGAGGGCGGCGGGGAACATGAGCAGTTCTTC | CASSYFNEGGGEHEQFF
. | TRBJ1-3 | once | TRBV2 | TGTGCCAGCAGTGAGGGGGGAGGAAACACCATATATTTT | CASSEGGGNTIYF
TRBD2 | TRBJ2-5 | . | TRBV5-6 | TGTGCCAGCAGCGAGCTAGCGGGCGAGACCCAGTACTTC | CASSELAGETQYF
TRBD1 | TRBJ1-1 | . | TRBV5-1 | TGCGCCAGCAGCTTGGTGTTTAGGGACAGCATGAACACTGAAGCTTTCTTT | CASSLVFRDSMNTEAFF
TRBD1 | TRBJ1-1 | . | TRBV19 | TGTGCCAGTAGTCCCAAGGGACAGGGATTAATTGAAGCTTTCTTT | CASSPKGQGLIEAFF
. | TRBJ2-5 | . | TRBV5-6 | TGTGCCAGCAGCTTGGTGCGGGGGCCCAAGGAGACCCAGTACTTC | CASSLVRGPKETQYF
. | TRBJ2-6 | . | TRBV6-1 | TGTGCCAGCAGTGAACGAGACTCTGGGGCCAACGTCCTGACTTTC | CASSERDSGANVLTF
. | TRBJ1-2 | . | TRBV6-6 | TGTGCCAGCAACCCGACAGGAAGCGCCTATGGCTACACCTTC | CASNPTGSAYGYTF
. | TRBJ2-2 | . | TRBV7-3 | TGTGCCAGCAGCTCCGGGCAGGGCGGTTCCGGGGAGCTGTTTTTT | CASSSGQGGSGELFF
. | TRBJ2-1 | . | TRBV4-2 | TGTGCCAGCAGCCAAGAGAGGGTAAGGTATGGCAATGAGCAGTTCTTC | CASSQERVRYGNEQFF
. | TRBJ1-6 | . | TRBV4-3 | TGCGCCAGCAGCCAAGGATCCAGCTCCTATAATTCACCCCTCCACTTT | CASSQGSSSYNSPLHF
. | TRBJ1-1 | . | TRBV27 | TGTGCCAGCAGTTTTGGGGGGGGCACTGAAGCTTTCTTT | CASSFGGGTEAFF
. | TRBJ1-2 | . | TRBV25-1 | TGTGCCAGCAGTGAGACAGGCCTACAGGAGGGCTACACCTTC | CASSETGLQEGYTF
. | TRBJ2-1 | . | TRBV7-3 | TGTGCCAGCAGCCCCTTCGCAGGTGAGCAGTTCTTC | CASSPFAGEQFF
. | TRBJ1-6 | . | TRBV5-8 | TGTGCCAGCAGCTGGACCGGGAAATATAATTCACCCCTCCACTTT | CASSWTGKYNSPLHF
TRBD1 | TRBJ1-2 | once | TRBV27 | TGTGCCAGCAGTTTATCGCCAGGGGGCCACTATGGCTACACCTTC | CASSLSPGGHYGYTF
TRBD1 | TRBJ1-1 | medium-sized | TRBV19 | TGTGCCAGTATCATTTCCCCGGGACAGGGAAGAACTGAAGCTTTCTTT | CASIISPGQGRTEAFF
TRBD1 | TRBJ2-7 | once | TRBV4-1 | TGCGCCAGCAGCCGAGTTAGGGACAGAAGTTACGAGCAGTACTTC | CASSRVRDRSYEQYF
. | TRBJ2-7 | . | TRBV7-9 | TGTGCCAGCAGCTTAGCGGGCCAGGCCACCTACGAGCAGTACTTC | CASSLAGQATYEQYF
. | TRBJ1-5 | . | TRBV21-1 | TGTGCCAGCAGCAAAGGGGCAGGCACGCTGATATATAGCAATCAGCCCCAGCATTTT | CASSKGAGTLIYSNQPQHF
TRBD2 | TRBJ2-7 | once | TRBV5-6 | TGTGCCAGCAGCTTTGGACTAGCGGGGGGGATGGGTGAGCAGTACTTC | CASSFGLAGGMGEQYF
. | TRBJ2-7 | . | TRBV27 | TGTGCCATCAAGACAGGCCTCGAGCAGTACTTC | CAIKTGLEQYF
TRBD1 | TRBJ1-1 | . | TRBV5-6 | TGTGCCAGCAGCGGACAGGGGAGGGAAGCTTTCTTT | CASSGQGREAFF
. | TRBJ2-7 | . | TRBV25-1 | TGTGCCAGCAGTGAATTCAACGGAGCCTACGAGCAGTACTTC | CASSEFNGAYEQYF
TRBD2 | TRBJ2-7 | . | TRBV7-2 | TGTGCCAGCAGCCCAACTAGCGGGGGAGCCTACGAGCAGTACTTC | CASSPTSGGAYEQYF
TRBD1 | TRBJ1-6 | . | TRBV30 | TGTGCCTGGAGTGCACAGGGGGCCAATTCACCCCTCCACTTT | CAWSAQGANSPLHF
TRBD1 | TRBJ1-2 | . | TRBV4-3 | TGCGCCAGCAGCCAAGGGAAGGGACAGGACTATGGCTACACCTTC | CASSQGKGQDYGYTF
. | TRBJ2-2 | . | TRBV7-6 | TGTGCCAGCAGCTTAGCCACAGGGTCCGGATATACCGGGGAGCTGTTTTTT | CASSLATGSGYTGELFF
. | TRBJ2-1 | medium-sized | TRBV6-4 | TGTGCCAGCAGTGACTCAGCGGGCTCCTACAATGAGCAGTTCTTC | CASSDSAGSYNEQFF
. | TRBJ1-1 | . | TRBV27 | TGTGCCAGCTGGGGGGGTGGCACTGAAGCTTTCTTT | CASWGGGTEAFF